Presented here are 32 T cell receptor beta chains from one specimen sequenced in a study of OX40 agonist ivuxolimab in advanced cancers. The library was prepared using the immunoSEQ multiplex PCR assay. Entries here come from immuneACCESS through TCRdb and include only in-frame sequences with V and J called. Some clones fail to appear in such tables; in the studies checked, an unresolved V gene covers under half of the shortfall, and the cause of the remainder is unknown. This sample lists roughly 63,000 clones; under 85% were detected once. The ten largest clones capture 3.4% of the sample. The sequenced sample was CD4+ or CD8+ T cells sorted from blood, obtained in a trial of the OX40 agonist ivuxolimab. These receptors all stem from an adult with an advanced solid tumor such as melanoma, head and neck, liver or kidney cancer.

This chain connects TRBV6-5 to TRBJ1-2; no clear D gene. V was cut by 5 bases and J by 5 bases, with 12 bases left in between. The germline V gene has CDR1 MNHEY and CDR2 SVGAGI. This CDR3 is built from 13 residues. The CDR3 DNA sequence: TGTGCCAGCAGTCCGATGGACGGATATGGCTACACCTTC. Residues: CASSPMDGYGYTF.

V usage is TRBV6-5 and J usage is TRBJ2-5, with TRBD2 identical over 16 bases. V lost 10 bases, J lost 5 bases, and 7 bases stayed unmatched. Germline values: CDR1 MNHEY, CDR2 SVGAGI. The length of the CDR3 is 15 residues. CDR3 region: CAIGTSGRVGETQYF. The CDR3 DNA reads TGTGCCATCGGGACTAGCGGGAGGGTTGGGGAGACCCAGTACTTC.

The chain couples TRBV5-5 to TRBJ2-3; D perhaps matches TRBD1 (5 bases). The CDR3 has 15 residues. Germline-derived CDR1 and CDR2 are SGHKS and YYEKEE (reference sequence). V was pared by 1 base and J by 2 bases, with 11 bases between. The CDR3 nucleotides are TGTGCCAGCAGCTTGATGTCGACAGTCACAGATACGCAGTATTTT. Translation: CASSLMSTVTDTQYF.

V and J are TRBV5-1 and TRBJ1-2; D may be TRBD1 (6 bases). Germline lookup yields CDR1 SGHRS and CDR2 YFSETQ. V gave up 4 bases and J gave up 2 bases, with 18 bases separating them. CDR3 length: 16 amino acids. The CDR3 nucleotides read TGCGCCAGCAGCACCCTTACAGGGCAAACGAACTATGGCTACACCTTC. Translating it yields CASSTLTGQTNYGYTF.

The chain joins TRBV4-1 to TRBJ2-4; D tentatively fits TRBD1 or TRBD2 (5 bases each). The CDR3 runs 16 residues. V lost 5 bases, J lost 7 bases, and 21 bases lay in between. Germline values: CDR1 MGHRA, CDR2 YSYEKL. CDR3 in amino acids: CASSSGHGDGSNIQYF. The CDR3 DNA is TGCGCCAGCAGCTCCGGTCATGGGGACGGCTCGAACATTCAGTACTTC.

The chain is built from TRBV6-5 and TRBJ2-1; D tentatively reads TRBD1 or TRBD2 (5 bases each). Germline V CDR1 and CDR2: MNHEY, SVGAGI. CDR3 length equals 14 residues. V lost 8 bases to trimming and J lost 12 bases, with 23 bases between them. The CDR3 spells CASSWDAPTKGQFF. For the CDR3, the DNA is TGTGCCAGCTCCTGGGACGCCCCGACAAAAGGGCAGTTCTTC.

The chain uses TRBV6-6 and TRBJ1-5, with D possibly TRBD1 on 5 matching bases. This CDR3 is built from 15 residues. Trimming shortened V by 7 bases and J by 3 bases, and 16 bases separated the two germline ends. The germline CDR1 and CDR2 sequences are MNHNY and SVGAGI (reference sequence). CDR3 amino acids: CASTSGTPNNQPQHF. CDR3 nucleotide sequence: TGTGCCAGCACCAGTGGGACGCCTAACAATCAGCCCCAGCATTTT.

CDR3 sequence: CASSAGFDQPQHF. The CDR3 nucleotides read TGTGCCAGCAGCGCCGGGTTCGATCAGCCCCAGCATTTT. This sequence joins TRBV9 and TRBJ1-5; D remains ambiguous. The germline gives CDR1 SGDLS, CDR2 YYNGEE. The CDR3 has 13 amino acids. V lost 3 bases and J lost 5, with 9 bases in between.

About this clone: Within the sample, other DNA sequences also encode this same CDR3. This chain connects TRBV7-2 to TRBJ2-4, with TRBD1 as a possible D gene (5 bases). CDR1 is SGHTA, CDR2 FQGNSA, per germline. The CDR3 spans 13 residues. The V and J ends lost 3 bases and 7 bases respectively, with 10 bases between them. The CDR3 reads CASSLGQENIQYF. The CDR3 bases are TGTGCCAGCAGCTTGGGGCAGGAGAACATTCAGTACTTC.

The chain combines TRBV6-5 with TRBJ2-1, with a tentative D call TRBD1 (6 bases). CDR1 is MNHEY, CDR2 SVGAGI, per germline. V gave up 6 bases and J gave up 5 bases, with 11 bases separating them. This CDR3 spans 13 amino acids. The chain's CDR3 is CASRLDSHNEQFF. CDR3 bases: TGTGCCAGCAGGCTGGACAGCCACAATGAGCAGTTCTTC.

The chain employs TRBV29-1 and TRBJ2-5, with a tentative D call TRBD2 (5 bases). The CDR3 has 13 residues. The germline CDR1 and CDR2 sequences are SQVTM and ANQGSEA. Trimming removed 3 bases at V and 5 bases at J, with 13 bases between. The CDR3 here is CSVDTEGRETQYF. The CDR3 nucleotides are TGCAGCGTTGACACAGAGGGCCGGGAGACCCAGTACTTC.

The chain couples TRBV6-4 to TRBJ2-1; D might be TRBD1 (7 bases). The CDR3 contains 14 residues. V dropped 3 bases and J dropped 8 bases, with 14 bases sitting between them. Germline V CDR1 and CDR2: MRHNA, SNTAGT. The CDR3 region has the DNA TGTGCCAGCAGTGAGGAGGGGCAGGGGGATGAGCAGTTCTTC. This codes for CASSEEGQGDEQFF.

The chain has TRBV28 and TRBJ2-7; D is unresolved. The CDR3 consists of 13 residues. From germline, CDR1 is MDHEN and CDR2 SYDVKM. Trimming pared 5 bases from V and 2 bases from J, leaving 10 bases between. CDR3 loop: CASSAHAAYEQYF. In DNA form, the CDR3 reads TGTGCCAGCAGTGCCCACGCGGCCTACGAGCAGTACTTC.

This sequence joins TRBV7-2 and TRBJ2-5, with a possible D match to TRBD1 (5 bases). The CDR3 runs to 14 residues. From germline, CDR1 is SGHTA and CDR2 FQGNSA. V shed 3 bases and J shed 2 bases, with 10 bases lying between them. CDR3 in amino acids: CASSFDRTQETQYF. The CDR3 DNA reads TGTGCCAGCAGCTTTGACAGAACTCAAGAGACCCAGTACTTC.

The chain joins TRBV2 to TRBJ1-6; tentatively, D is TRBD1 (5 bases). Germline V gene lookup returns CDR1 SNHLY and CDR2 FYNNEI. This CDR3 region has 13 residues. Trimming stripped 6 bases from V and 4 bases from J, with 7 bases between. The CDR3 region has the DNA TGTGCCAGCAGGACAGATTATAATTCACCCCTCCACTTT. The encoded protein is CASRTDYNSPLHF.

This clone has just a few counts. The chain combines TRBV6-1 with TRBJ1-5; D ambiguous. V was pared by 3 bases and J by 0 bases, with 6 bases between. Germline V CDR1 and CDR2: MNHNS, SASEGT. The CDR3 runs 14 residues. The CDR3 DNA sequence: TGTGCCAGCAGTGACGCCTATAGCAATCAGCCCCAGCATTTT. Its protein product is CASSDAYSNQPQHF.

The chain joins TRBV5-1 to TRBJ1-6; tentative D call: TRBD1 (5 bases). Germline V lookup: CDR1 SGHRS, CDR2 YFSETQ. This CDR3 comprises 15 residues. V was pared by 6 bases and J by 6 bases, with 16 bases between. The CDR3: CASTSSSGPNSPLHF. CDR3 DNA: TGCGCCAGCACCTCTTCCTCAGGGCCTAATTCACCCCTCCACTTT.

V usage is TRBV5-4 and J usage is TRBJ2-7, with a tentative D call TRBD2 (7 bases). Per the germline V gene, CDR1 is SGHNT and CDR2 is YYREEE (reference sequence). Trimming pared 0 bases from V and 9 bases from J, leaving 19 bases between. The CDR3 length is 15 residues. The CDR3 loop is CASSLARGGGTGQYF. The CDR3 bases are TGTGCCAGCAGCTTGGCCCGGGGAGGGGGGACTGGGCAGTACTTC.

For this clone: A read error may account for a junction end that differs from germline. The chain is built from TRBV7-6 and TRBJ2-3; maybe TRBD1 (6 bases). Germline V CDR1 and CDR2: SGHVS, FNYEAQ. The CDR3 spans 16 residues. CDR3 sequence (DNA): TGTGCCAGCACCTTAAGCCAGGCAGGGGTGACAGATACGCAGTATTTT. Amino acids: CASTLSQAGVTDTQYF.

This clone has only one observation. The chain joins TRBV5-4 to TRBJ1-1, with D possibly TRBD1 on 6 matching bases. The germline CDR1 and CDR2 sequences are SGHNT and YYREEE (reference sequence). V lost 1 base, J lost 1 base, and 14 bases lay in between. The CDR3 loop spans 16 amino acids. CDR3 amino acids: CASSLILAGANTEAFF. Written as DNA, the CDR3 is TGTGCCAGCAGCTTGATTCTGGCAGGGGCGAACACTGAAGCTTTCTTT.

DNA of the CDR3: TGTGCCAGCAGCTTAGCCCGGGAACAGGGTGATGGCTACACCTTC. Protein product: CASSLAREQGDGYTF. The rearrangement uses TRBV7-2 and TRBJ1-2, with D perhaps matching TRBD1 (6 bases). Germline CDR1 is SGHTA and CDR2 is FQGNSA. The germline V and J ends were trimmed by 0 bases and 6 bases, with 14 bases remaining between them. CDR3 size: 15 residues. Looking up the rest from reference TRBV7-2 and TRBJ1-2 gives the full variable domain: GAGVSQSPSNKVTEKGKDVELRCDPISGHTALYWYRQSLGQGLEFLIYFQGNSAPDKSGLPSDRFSAERTGGSVSTLTIQRTQQEDSAVYLCASSLAREQGDGYTFGSGTRLTVV.

This clone was counted a single time. The V call is TRBV28, the J call TRBJ2-1; D uncertain. The CDR3 is 11 residues long. Germline CDR1 MDHEN, CDR2 SYDVKM. Trimming removed 6 bases from V and 4 bases from J, with 4 bases in between. The CDR3 region is CASSRYNEQFF. The CDR3 bases are TGTGCCAGCAGCCGTTACAATGAGCAGTTCTTC.

J is TRBJ2-1 and V is TRBV11-1; D is perhaps TRBD2 (5 bases). Trimming pared 0 bases from V and 0 bases from J, leaving 12 bases between. Germline V gene sequence: CDR1 SGHAT, CDR2 FQDESV (reference sequence). CDR3 length: 17 residues. The CDR3 spells CASSLAGLYSSYNEQFF. The CDR3 bases are TGTGCCAGCAGCTTAGCAGGACTCTACAGCTCCTACAATGAGCAGTTCTTC.

This chain joins TRBV19 and TRBJ1-1; 7 positions agree with TRBD1. The germline gives CDR1 LNHDA, CDR2 SQIVND (reference sequence). Trimming took 9 bases from V and 2 from J; bases not matched to a gene: 9. The CDR3 consists of 14 residues. CDR3 sequence: CASLRDSSNTEAFF. CDR3 sequence (DNA): TGTGCCAGCCTCCGGGACAGTTCTAACACTGAAGCTTTCTTT.

The chain carries TRBV30 and TRBJ2-3; maybe TRBD2 (7 bases). CDR3 length equals 13 residues. V was trimmed by 3 bases and J by 6 bases, leaving 13 bases between them. Looked up from germline, CDR1 is GTSNPN and CDR2 is SVGIG (reference sequence). The CDR3 spells CAWSGGPRDTQYF. CDR3 DNA: TGTGCCTGGAGCGGGGGGCCGCGGGATACGCAGTATTTT. The entire variable domain, with the rest obtained from reference TRBV30 and TRBJ2-3, is as follows: SQTIHQWPATLVQPVGSPLSLECTVEGTSNPNLYWYRQAAGRGLQLLFYSVGIGQISSEVPQNLSASRPQDRQFILSSKKLLLSDSGFYLCAWSGGPRDTQYFGPGTRLTVL.

This clone was found once. The chain employs TRBV5-1 and TRBJ1-1; weak D call: TRBD1 (6 bases). CDR3 length equals 14 residues. Looked up from germline, CDR1 is SGHRS and CDR2 is YFSETQ. Deletions cut 4 bases from V and 1 base from J, with 11 bases between. The CDR3 sequence is CASSPGHENTEAFF. The CDR3 DNA reads TGCGCCAGCAGCCCGGGACACGAGAACACTGAAGCTTTCTTT.

This chain uses TRBV21-1 with TRBJ1-5. TRBV21-1 is shown as a pseudogene. This CDR3 comprises 14 residues. Here the CDR3 DNA reads TGTGCCAGCAGCAAGGGCGGTAGAAATCAGCCCCAGCATTTT. Protein product: CASSKGGRNQPQHF.

CDR3 region: CASSPTDRGGLIGNEKLFF. In DNA, the CDR3 is TGCGCCAGCAGCCCAACGGACAGGGGGGGTTTGATTGGTAATGAAAAACTGTTTTTT. The chain recombines TRBV5-1 with TRBJ1-4; TRBD1 matches at 10 bases. V gave up 4 bases and J gave up 4 bases; unmatched junction bases: 16. The CDR3 length is 19 residues. Looked up from germline, CDR1 is SGHRS and CDR2 is YFSETQ.

The rearrangement joins TRBV7-2 to TRBJ2-5, with 10 bases lining up with TRBD2. The ends lost 5 bases at V and 1 base at J; junction bases unmatched: 7. This CDR3 region has 16 residues. Germline loops: CDR1 SGHTA, CDR2 FQGNSA. CDR3 loop: CASSLSSGGPQETQYF. The CDR3 region has the DNA TGTGCCAGCAGCCTCTCTAGCGGGGGACCCCAAGAGACCCAGTACTTC.

The V call is TRBV19, the J call TRBJ1-3, with a weak D call TRBD1 (6 bases). From germline, CDR1 is LNHDA and CDR2 SQIVND (reference sequence). This CDR3 contains 15 residues. V shed 6 bases and J shed 4 bases, with 16 bases lying between them. As DNA, the CDR3 is TGTGCCAGTAGCCGCCAGGGGCGGCCCGGAAACACCATATATTTT. Amino acid sequence: CASSRQGRPGNTIYF. The variable domain in full, with the rest retrieved from reference TRBV19 and TRBJ1-3, is DGGITQSPKYLFRKEGQNVTLSCEQNLNHDAMYWYRQDPGQGLRLIYYSQIVNDFQKGDIAEGYSVSREKKESFPLTVTSAQKNPTAFYLCASSRQGRPGNTIYFGEGSWLTVV.

This chain links TRBV7-8 with TRBJ1-2; a weak D match, TRBD1 (5 bases). Germline CDR1 reads SGHVS; CDR2 reads FQNEAQ. Trimming took 6 bases from V and 8 from J, leaving 19 bases between them. The CDR3 is 14 amino acids. CDR3 in amino acids: CASSIGEGFVGYTF. CDR3 nucleotides: TGTGCCAGCAGTATAGGGGAGGGGTTTGTAGGCTACACCTTC.

The CDR3 coding sequence is TGTGCCAGCAGCTTAGGTACGAACACTGAAGCTTTCTTT. Translated, it gives CASSLGTNTEAFF. V and J are TRBV7-2 and TRBJ1-1, with D unresolved. Trimming shortened V by 1 base and J by 1 base, and 4 bases separated the two germline ends. Per germline, CDR1 SGHTA and CDR2 FQGNSA. This CDR3 is 13 amino acids long.